The clone carrying this TCR beta chain was seen more than once but under ten times. The antigen remains undetermined. The same CDR3 also results from other DNA sequences found in this sample. The data originate from a study of cytomegalovirus exposure and HLA in healthy donors. Findings and caveats of the study: Rarity held for most TCR sequences, but there were some public TCRs that occurred in many donors.

The study ran its PCR with 60 Vbeta and 13 Jbeta primers. TCRdb's copy holds only in-frame clones and misses some; the assay was immunoSEQ multiplex PCR. The data contain approximately 110,000 clones, around three quarters of them singletons. Healthy bone marrow donors made up the donor group. Nominally healthy donors provided the samples, though records likely missed some immune exposures. The CDR3 runs 15 residues. Germline values: CDR1 SGHTA, CDR2 FQGNSA. The V end lost 0 bases, the J end lost 0 bases, and 7 bases lay between the germline ends. The sample comprised PBMCs. The chain recombines TRBV7-2 with TRBJ2-3; D remains ambiguous. The source of this sequence is a man between 45 and 60 years old in good health and CMV-seropositive. CDR3 sequence (DNA): TGTGCCAGCAGCTTAGCGGGCTCTAGCACAGATACGCAGTATTTT. It encodes CASSLAGSSTDTQYF.